This entry lists 11 T cell receptor beta chains sequenced from one sample in a study of control samples from healthy donors and cancer patients (dated by TCRdb to the early 2020s). The library was obtained by the immunoSEQ multiplex PCR assay. The clones in this table, taken by TCRdb from immuneACCESS, are in-frame only. Not every clone is retained; where verified, under half of the shortfall comes from an unresolved V gene, and the cause of the rest is unknown. The sample table holds about 55,000 clones, of which nearly 90% were seen once. The leading ten clones occupy roughly 3.8% of the sample. Specimen: blood. Receptor source: a man aged 50 or older in good health.

The J gene is TRBJ1-1, the V gene TRBV6-5, with D possibly being TRBD1 (5 bases). The CDR3 consists of 14 residues. Germline-derived CDR1 and CDR2 are MNHEY and SVGAGI. Trimming pared 5 bases from V and 0 bases from J, leaving 10 bases between. The CDR3 DNA is TGTGCCAGCAGTCCTGGGACGGTGAACACTGAAGCTTTCTTT. Its translation is CASSPGTVNTEAFF.

The V and J genes are TRBV27 and TRBJ2-3, with 8 bases that match TRBD2. J gave up 0 bases and V 0 bases, and 8 bases lay outside the gene matches. Germline values: CDR1 MNHEY, CDR2 SMNVEV (reference sequence). The CDR3 spans 18 residues. CDR3 protein: CASSLSSGSGKSTDTQYF. In DNA, the CDR3 is TGTGCCAGCAGTTTATCGTCGGGTAGCGGGAAAAGCACAGATACGCAGTATTTT.

The V call is TRBV3-1 (or the pseudogene TRBV3-2), the J call TRBJ2-3; D may match TRBD1 or TRBD2 (6 bases each). Trimming pared 4 bases from V and 7 bases from J, leaving 12 bases between. The CDR3 sequence is 13 residues long. The germline gives CDR1 LGHDT, CDR2 YNNKEL (reference sequence). This CDR3 is CASSLRGLYTQYF. As DNA, the CDR3 is TGTGCCAGCAGCCTCCGGGGGCTATATACGCAGTATTTT.

This chain joins TRBV18 and TRBJ1-4, with a tentative D call TRBD1 (6 bases). Trimming left V 4 bases short and J 3 bases short, with 9 bases between. The CDR3 totals 14 residues. Germline assignment: CDR1 KGHSH and CDR2 LQKENI. The CDR3 sequence is CASSLTGANEKLFF. The CDR3 nucleotides are TGTGCCAGCTCACTGACAGGCGCTAATGAAAAACTGTTTTTT.

The chain joins TRBV28 to TRBJ1-4, with TRBD1 identical over 9 bases. The CDR3 runs 13 residues. Germline loops: CDR1 MDHEN, CDR2 SYDVKM. The trim removed 10 bases at V and 5 bases at J, leaving 5 bases unmatched. In DNA, the CDR3 is TGTGCCACCCGGGACAGGGTAAATGAAAAACTGTTTTTT. This encodes CATRDRVNEKLFF.

This chain links TRBV6-5 with TRBJ1-2; 12 positions agree with TRBD1. The germline V gene encodes CDR1 MNHEY and CDR2 SVGAGI. With 6 bases clipped from V and 7 bases from J, the junction kept 3 bases outside the gene matches. The CDR3 is 13 residues long. CDR3 sequence: CASRGQGAGGYTF. The CDR3 DNA follows: TGTGCCAGCAGGGGACAGGGGGCTGGTGGCTACACCTTC.

A single count supports this clone. The V call is TRBV23-1, the J call TRBJ2-1, with a tentative D call TRBD2 (6 bases). TRBV23-1 is recorded as an ORF, its role being uncertain. Trimming took 1 base from V and 6 from J, leaving 16 bases between them. The length of the CDR3 is 16 residues. The CDR3 region is CASSQYGSTFCNEQFF. For the CDR3, the DNA is TGCGCCAGCAGTCAATACGGGAGTACCTTTTGCAATGAGCAGTTCTTC.

The V gene is TRBV9, the J gene TRBJ2-5, with 11 bases lining up with TRBD2. The CDR3 is made up of 17 amino acids. In germline, CDR1 is SGDLS, CDR2 YYNGEE. V lost 0 bases, J lost 2 bases, and 6 bases stayed unmatched. CDR3 amino acids: CASSVGLAGGEQETQYF. CDR3 coding DNA: TGTGCCAGCAGCGTAGGGCTAGCGGGAGGTGAGCAAGAGACCCAGTACTTC.

The chain is built from TRBV5-1 and TRBJ1-1; D is unclear. Germline V gene lookup returns CDR1 SGHRS and CDR2 YFSETQ. With 0 bases removed from V and 0 bases from J, the gap between germline ends came to 6 bases. This CDR3 region has 14 residues. CDR3 in amino acids: CASSLAVMNTEAFF. The CDR3 DNA reads TGCGCCAGCAGCTTGGCTGTAATGAACACTGAAGCTTTCTTT.

The V call is TRBV11-2, the J call TRBJ2-3; D is possibly TRBD1 (6 bases). Trimming removed 6 bases from V and 0 bases from J, with 13 bases in between. Germline CDR1 SGHAT, CDR2 FQNNGV. The length of the CDR3 is 15 residues. The CDR3 spells CASRRGQTSTDTQYF. In DNA, the CDR3 is TGTGCCAGCAGGCGTGGACAGACTAGCACAGATACGCAGTATTTT.

The DNA for the CDR3 is TGTGCCACCGCGACAGGGAGGGACTATGGCTACACCTTC. Amino acid sequence: CATATGRDYGYTF. The chain joins TRBV19 to TRBJ1-2; 7 nucleotides line up with TRBD1. The junction had 8 bases not matched to a gene; V was cut back by 10 bases and J by 3 bases. Looked up from germline, CDR1 is LNHDA and CDR2 is SQIVND (reference sequence). CDR3 length equals 13 residues.